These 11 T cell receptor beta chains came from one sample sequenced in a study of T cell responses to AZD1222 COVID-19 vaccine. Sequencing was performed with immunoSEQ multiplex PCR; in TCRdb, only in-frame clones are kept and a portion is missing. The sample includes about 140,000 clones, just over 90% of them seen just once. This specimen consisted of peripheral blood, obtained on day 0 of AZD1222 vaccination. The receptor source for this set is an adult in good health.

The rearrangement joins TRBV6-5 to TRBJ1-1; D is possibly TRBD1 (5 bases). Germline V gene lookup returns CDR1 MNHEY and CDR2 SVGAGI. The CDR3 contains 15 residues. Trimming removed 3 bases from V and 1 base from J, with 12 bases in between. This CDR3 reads CASSYSSGGNTEAFF. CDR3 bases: TGTGCCAGCAGTTATTCCTCTGGGGGGAACACTGAAGCTTTCTTT.

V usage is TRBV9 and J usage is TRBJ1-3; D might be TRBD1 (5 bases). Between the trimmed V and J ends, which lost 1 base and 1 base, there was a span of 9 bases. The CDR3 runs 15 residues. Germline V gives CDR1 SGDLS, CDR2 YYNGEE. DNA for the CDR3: TGTGCCAGCAGCGTACAGGGTTGGTCTGGAAACACCATATATTTT. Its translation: CASSVQGWSGNTIYF. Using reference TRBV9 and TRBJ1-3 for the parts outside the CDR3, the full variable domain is DSGVTQTPKHLITATGQRVTLRCSPRSGDLSVYWYQQSLDQGLQFLIQYYNGEERAKGNILERFSAQQFPDLHSELNLSSLELGDSALYFCASSVQGWSGNTIYFGEGSWLTVV.

CDR3 residues: CASCIPTPYNQPQHF. The CDR3 bases are TGTGCCAGCTGTATTCCGACACCTTACAATCAGCCCCAGCATTTT. The genes are TRBV28 and TRBJ1-5, with D unclear. Deletions cut 8 bases from V and 3 bases from J, with 17 bases between. CDR1 MDHEN and CDR2 SYDVKM come from the germline V gene. The CDR3 sequence is 15 residues long. The complete variable domain, with remaining parts taken from reference TRBV28 and TRBJ1-5, reads DVKVTQSSRYLVKRTGEKVFLECVQDMDHENMFWYRQDPGLGLRLIYFSYDVKMKEKGDIPEGYSVSREKKERFSLILESASTNQTSMYLCASCIPTPYNQPQHFGDGTRLSIL.

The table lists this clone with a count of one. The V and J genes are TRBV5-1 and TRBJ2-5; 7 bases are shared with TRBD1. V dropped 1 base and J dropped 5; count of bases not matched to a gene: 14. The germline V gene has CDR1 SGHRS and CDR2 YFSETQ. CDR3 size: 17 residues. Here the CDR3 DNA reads TGCGCCAGCAGCTTGAGCCGCAGGACAGGTTTTGGGGAGACCCAGTACTTC. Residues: CASSLSRRTGFGETQYF.

The CDR3 DNA follows: TGTGCCACCAGTGAACTCGGGACAGATTACAATGAGCAGTTCTTC. Translated: CATSELGTDYNEQFF. The chain combines TRBV24-1 with TRBJ2-1; 7 positions match TRBD1. V lost 4 bases to trimming and J lost 4 bases; unmatched junction nucleotides: 6. The CDR3 has 15 residues. The V gene's germline CDR1 is KGHDR and CDR2 SFDVKD.

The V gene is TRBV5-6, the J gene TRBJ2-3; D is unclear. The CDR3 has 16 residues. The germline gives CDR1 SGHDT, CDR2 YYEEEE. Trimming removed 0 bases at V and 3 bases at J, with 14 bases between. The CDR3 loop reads CASSLERVLGTDTQYF. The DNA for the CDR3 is TGTGCCAGCAGCTTGGAACGGGTCTTGGGTACAGATACGCAGTATTTT.

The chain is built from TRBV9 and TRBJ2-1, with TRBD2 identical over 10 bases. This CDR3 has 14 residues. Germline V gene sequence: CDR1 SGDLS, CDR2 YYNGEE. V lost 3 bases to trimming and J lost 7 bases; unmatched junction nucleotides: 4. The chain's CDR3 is CASSESGGANEQFF. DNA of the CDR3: TGTGCCAGCAGCGAAAGCGGGGGGGCGAATGAGCAGTTCTTC.

DNA of the CDR3: TGTGCCAGCAGCGCAGGGCTAGATACGCAGTATTTT. It specifies CASSAGLDTQYF. This rearrangement joins TRBV9 to TRBJ2-3; TRBD1 is a possible D gene (5 bases). The CDR3 spans 12 residues. Germline loops: CDR1 SGDLS, CDR2 YYNGEE. V was pared by 3 bases and J by 5 bases, with 7 bases between. Full variable domain (outside the CDR3, taken from reference TRBV9 and TRBJ2-3): DSGVTQTPKHLITATGQRVTLRCSPRSGDLSVYWYQQSLDQGLQFLIQYYNGEERAKGNILERFSAQQFPDLHSELNLSSLELGDSALYFCASSAGLDTQYFGPGTRLTVL.

The CDR3 protein is CASRISGTSGGTDTQYF. The CDR3, as DNA: TGTGCCAGCAGAATATCCGGGACTAGCGGGGGCACAGATACGCAGTATTTT. The rearrangement links TRBV6-7 to TRBJ2-3, with 13 bases fitting TRBD2. TRBV6-7 is placed among ORFs of uncertain function. V was clipped by 6 bases and J by 1 base; unmatched bases: 7. The CDR3 has 17 residues.

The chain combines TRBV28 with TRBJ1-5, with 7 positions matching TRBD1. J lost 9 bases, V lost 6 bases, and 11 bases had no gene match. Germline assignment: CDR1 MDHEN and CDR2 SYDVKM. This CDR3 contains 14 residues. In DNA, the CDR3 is TGTGCCAGCAGGCCTCTGACAGGGTTGGGGCCCCAGCATTTT. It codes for CASRPLTGLGPQHF. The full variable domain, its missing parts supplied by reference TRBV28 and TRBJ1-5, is DVKVTQSSRYLVKRTGEKVFLECVQDMDHENMFWYRQDPGLGLRLIYFSYDVKMKEKGDIPEGYSVSREKKERFSLILESASTNQTSMYLCASRPLTGLGPQHFGDGTRLSIL.

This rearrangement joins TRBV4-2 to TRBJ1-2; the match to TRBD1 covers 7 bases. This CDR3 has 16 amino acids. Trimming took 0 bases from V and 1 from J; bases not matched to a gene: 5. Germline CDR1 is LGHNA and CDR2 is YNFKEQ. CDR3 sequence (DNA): TGTGCCAGCAGCCAAGAAGACAGGGAATATAACTATGGCTACACCTTC. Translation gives CASSQEDREYNYGYTF.